The T cell receptor beta chain under discussion was sequenced for a study of blood T cell repertoires in COVID-19. Study at large: Both acute and convalescent COVID-19 samples were obtained from the United States, Italy and Spain. From T cells, B-cell-depleted T cells, or PBMCs came the material, which was cDNA or gDNA.

This table comes from immunoSEQ multiplex PCR, and its TCRdb copy is limited to in-frame clones, with some not included. The sample consists of about 220,000 clones, approximately 85% of them appearing once. The table lists this clone with a few counts. Enrollment of patients from Seattle took place during active infection, with longitudinal follow-up. Material: peripheral blood. The TCR comes from a woman aged 70-85 years with COVID-19, enrolled during active disease.

In DNA form, the CDR3 reads TGTGCCAGCTCCCCGGGACACCAGAACACTGAAGCTTTCTTT. This codes for CASSPGHQNTEAFF. The chain joins TRBV18 to TRBJ1-1, with a weak D call TRBD1 (6 bases). Germline V gene sequence: CDR1 KGHSH, CDR2 LQKENI. This CDR3 is built from 14 residues. Trimming removed 6 bases from V and 1 base from J, with 12 bases in between.